The T cell receptor (beta chain) described here comes from a study of blood T cell repertoires in COVID-19. On the study more broadly: The cDNA or gDNA used as material had been derived from T cells, B-cell-depleted T cells, or PBMCs.

The table came from immunoSEQ multiplex PCR; TCRdb's copy has only in-frame clones and leaves some out. The table has about 370,000 clones, roughly 90% seen once. The CDR3 is 16 residues long. The V and J ends lost 6 bases and 2 bases respectively, with 18 bases between them. CDR1 MNHEY and CDR2 SVGEGT come from the germline V gene. The source material was peripheral blood. The clonotype comes from a woman in her thirties with COVID-19, enrolled during active disease. The chain links TRBV6-2 or TRBV6-3 to TRBJ2-3; D may be TRBD1 (6 bases). Here the CDR3 reads CASSQGSGVPTDTQYF. CDR3 DNA: TGTGCCAGCAGCCAGGGGTCAGGGGTCCCCACAGATACGCAGTATTTT.